This paragraph reports one TCR beta chain. No antigen is known for it. This entry is derived from a study of T cells in Graves' hyperthyroidism and ophthalmopathy. It was approximately 9.4 ml of fresh peripheral blood that supplied the PBMCs. TCR beta CDR3 region amplification was performed from RNA transcripts. The study used the HTBI primer set for a first-round RT-PCR of the TCR CDR3. MiXCR was run by TCRdb on the multiplex PCR reads, yielding one entry per CDR3 protein. The sample has about 300,000 distinct CDR3 sequences, roughly 20% seen once; the top ten hold roughly 40%. Whole-study results and caveats: For ophthalmopathy, model prediction preceded onset by a median about six months. A 13 V-J signature model discriminated ophthalmopathy versus stable hyperthyroidism.

J was trimmed by 2 bases and V by 4 bases; bases with no gene match: 2. Germline CDR1 is MNHEY and CDR2 is SVGEGT. This CDR3 comprises 14 residues. The specimen was blood. The TCR comes from a man between 50 and 59 years old with Graves' ophthalmopathy. The chain joins TRBV6-2 or TRBV6-3 to TRBJ2-5, with 9 bases that match TRBD1. CDR3 in DNA: TGTGCCAGCAGTTGGGACAGGGAGCAAGAGACCCAGTACTTC. This gives the protein CASSWDREQETQYF.